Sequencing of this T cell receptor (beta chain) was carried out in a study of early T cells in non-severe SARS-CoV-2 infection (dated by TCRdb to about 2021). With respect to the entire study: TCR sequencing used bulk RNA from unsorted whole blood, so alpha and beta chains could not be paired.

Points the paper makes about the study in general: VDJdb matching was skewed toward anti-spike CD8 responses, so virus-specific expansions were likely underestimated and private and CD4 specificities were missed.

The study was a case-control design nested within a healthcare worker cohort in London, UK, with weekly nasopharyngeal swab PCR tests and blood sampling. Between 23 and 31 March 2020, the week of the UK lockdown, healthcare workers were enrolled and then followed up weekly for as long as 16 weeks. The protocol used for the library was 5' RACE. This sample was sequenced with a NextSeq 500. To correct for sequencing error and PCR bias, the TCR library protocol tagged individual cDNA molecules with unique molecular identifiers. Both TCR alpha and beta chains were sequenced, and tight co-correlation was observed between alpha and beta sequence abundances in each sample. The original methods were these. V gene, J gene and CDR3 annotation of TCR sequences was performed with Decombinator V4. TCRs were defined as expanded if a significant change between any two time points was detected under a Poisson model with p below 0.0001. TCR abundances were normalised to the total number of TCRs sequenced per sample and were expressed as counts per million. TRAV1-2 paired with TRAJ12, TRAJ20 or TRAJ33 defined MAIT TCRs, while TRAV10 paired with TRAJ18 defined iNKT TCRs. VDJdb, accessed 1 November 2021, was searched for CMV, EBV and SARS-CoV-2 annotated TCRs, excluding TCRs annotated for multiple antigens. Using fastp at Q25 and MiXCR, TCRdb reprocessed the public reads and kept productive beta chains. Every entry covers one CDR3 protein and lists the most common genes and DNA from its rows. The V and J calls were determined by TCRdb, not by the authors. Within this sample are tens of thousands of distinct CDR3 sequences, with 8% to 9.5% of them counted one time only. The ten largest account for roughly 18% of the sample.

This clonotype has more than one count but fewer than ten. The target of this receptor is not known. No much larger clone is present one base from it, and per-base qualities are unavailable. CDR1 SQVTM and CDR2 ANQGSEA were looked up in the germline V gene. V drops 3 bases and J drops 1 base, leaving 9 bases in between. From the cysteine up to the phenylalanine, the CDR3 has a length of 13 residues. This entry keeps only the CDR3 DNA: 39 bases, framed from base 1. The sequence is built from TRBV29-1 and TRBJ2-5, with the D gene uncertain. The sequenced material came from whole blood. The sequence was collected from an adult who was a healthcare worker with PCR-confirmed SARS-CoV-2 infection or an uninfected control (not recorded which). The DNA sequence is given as TGCAGCGTTGATCTGGGAATCCAAGAGACCCAGTACTTC. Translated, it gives CSVDLGIQETQYF.